The rows below give T cell receptor beta chains drawn from one sample of a study of response to subunit inactivated influenza vaccine. TCRdb independently ran MiXCR on the RT-PCR reads; one entry per CDR3 protein. The table includes about 160,000 distinct CDR3 sequences, approximately 10% detected once. Material: non-naive T cells sorted from PBMCs, obtained 45 days after vaccination. These receptor sequences come from a man in his fifties who received an inactivated influenza vaccine. Each CDR3 is given with its conserved first and last residue. D genes are given only for firm matches. Expanded clones get a size class; other rows say once, few or many, or leave the size out.

TRBD1,many,TRBJ1-1,TRBV6-6,TGTGCCAGCAGGGGACAGGCGAACACTGAAGCTTTCTTT,CASRGQANTEAFF
TRBD2,-,TRBJ2-7,TRBV2,TGTGCCAGCAGTTTTCTGCTAGCGGGAGCCAACGAGCAGTACTTC,CASSFLLAGANEQYF
-,few,TRBJ1-5,TRBV5-1,TGCGCCAGCAGCTTGGCCGGGTCCCTGCCGACTTATCCCCCCAATCAGCCCCAGCATTTT,CASSLAGSLPTYPPNQPQHF
-,many,TRBJ2-5,TRBV24-1,TGTGCCACCAGTGAGCCTGAAGGGGCCCAGTACTTC,CATSEPEGAQYF
-,few,TRBJ1-1,TRBV27,TGTGCCAGCAGCGAGCGGCGGGGAGTTTCCACTGAAGCTTTCTTT,CASSERRGVSTEAFF
TRBD1,few,TRBJ2-7,TRBV19,TGTGCCAGCGACCAGGGACAGGGGTACGAGCAGTACTTC,CASDQGQGYEQYF
TRBD2,many,TRBJ2-1,TRBV29-1,TGCAGCGTTGAAGAGGGGGGACTAGCGGGAGAGCTTGAGCAGTTCTTC,CSVEEGGLAGELEQFF
-,many,TRBJ2-7,TRBV20-1,TGCAGTGGAGGTGACAGCCAGCAGTACTTC,CSGGDSQQYF
TRBD1,many,TRBJ2-1,TRBV12-3/TRBV12-4,TGTGCCAGCAGCCCGACAGGGCTGGAACTGTTGAGTGAGCAGTTCTTC,CASSPTGLELLSEQFF
TRBD2,-,TRBJ2-1,TRBV19,TGTGCCAGTAGCCAACCTAGCGGGACATCCTACAATGAGCAGTTCTTC,CASSQPSGTSYNEQFF
-,many,TRBJ1-2,TRBV12-3/TRBV12-4,TGTGCCAGCAGTCAGGTAGCTAACTATGGCTACACCTTC,CASSQVANYGYTF
-,-,TRBJ1-6,TRBV11-1,TGTGCCTGCAGCTTCAAGAACAGCTATAATTCACCCCTCCACTTT,CACSFKNSYNSPLHF
TRBD1,many,TRBJ2-2,TRBV20-1,TGCAGTGCCAAACGACAGGGGTCGGCAGTCGGGGAGCTGTTTTTT,CSAKRQGSAVGELFF
TRBD1,many,TRBJ2-7,TRBV20-1,TGCAGTGCTAGAGATCGGGACAGGGTGTACGAGCAGTACTTC,CSARDRDRVYEQYF
-,-,TRBJ2-5,TRBV28,TGTGCCAGCAGCCGCCCCGGGACGGGAGAGACCCAGTACTTC,CASSRPGTGETQYF
-,-,TRBJ2-5,TRBV28,TGTGCCAGCAGCCAAGGGAAGCCTCCTGAGACCCAGTACTTC,CASSQGKPPETQYF
-,-,TRBJ1-1,TRBV12-3/TRBV12-4,TGTGCCAGCAACCCCGGGGGGGGAAGGGGAGGAACTGAAGCTTTCTTT,CASNPGGGRGGTEAFF
-,many,TRBJ2-3,TRBV29-1,TGCAGCGTTGAATTCCTCCCCCATCCTAGTGTCCGCGCAGATACGCAGTATTTT,CSVEFLPHPSVRADTQYF
-,many,TRBJ2-5,TRBV3-1,TGTGCCAGCAGCCAAGTTGGGACACTCCAAGAGACCCAGTACTTC,CASSQVGTLQETQYF
-,few,TRBJ1-4,TRBV7-9,TGTGCCAGCGCTACGGCAGCAACTAATGAAAAACTGTTTTTT,CASATAATNEKLFF
TRBD2,many,TRBJ2-5,TRBV28,TGTGCCAGCAGTTCAGGGACTAGCGGGGGAAAGACCCAGTACTTC,CASSSGTSGGKTQYF
-,many,TRBJ1-2,TRBV10-3,TGTGCCATCAGTGAGTCGCCAGGATATAACTATGGCTACACCTTC,CAISESPGYNYGYTF
-,few,TRBJ2-7,TRBV5-5,TGTGCCAGCAGCCCCATGACAGACTACGAGCAGTACTTC,CASSPMTDYEQYF
TRBD2,-,TRBJ2-5,TRBV20-1,TGCAGTGCTAGTAGACTAGCGGGAGGGTTACGCGGAGAGACCCAGTACTTC,CSASRLAGGLRGETQYF
TRBD2,few,TRBJ2-1,TRBV4-3,TGCGCCAGCAGCCAAGATTGGGGCCTAGCGGTGAATGAGCAGTTCTTC,CASSQDWGLAVNEQFF
-,few,TRBJ2-1,TRBV27,TGTGCCAGCAGAGATTCGGGACATCCCCTCGATGAGCAGTTCTTC,CASRDSGHPLDEQFF
TRBD2,-,TRBJ2-3,TRBV6-5,TGTGCCAGCAGTTACTCGAGCGGGAGGGCCACAGGTACGCAGTATTTT,CASSYSSGRATGTQYF
-,-,TRBJ2-3,TRBV20-1,TGCAGTGCGTCAGAACAGGGAGCCACAGATACGCAGTATTTT,CSASEQGATDTQYF
TRBD2,-,TRBJ2-5,TRBV12-3/TRBV12-4,TGTGCCAGCAGTTTAAATAGCGGGGGGCAAGAGACCCAGTACTTC,CASSLNSGGQETQYF
TRBD2,many,TRBJ2-7,TRBV7-2,TGTGCCAGCAGCCGAGGACTAGCCCTCGAGCAGTACTTC,CASSRGLALEQYF
-,few,TRBJ2-5,TRBV30,TGTGCCTGGGACAACGGGGTTAAAGAGACCCAGTACTTC,CAWDNGVKETQYF
-,many,TRBJ1-1,TRBV20-1,TGCAGTGCCAGGCCACCCGAAGCTTTCTTT,CSARPPEAFF
TRBD2,-,TRBJ2-3,TRBV5-6,TGTGCCATCAGCTTGGTAGCGGGGTACCGCACAGATACGCAGTATTTT,CAISLVAGYRTDTQYF
TRBD2,few,TRBJ2-5,TRBV5-4,TGTGCCAGCAGTCGACTAGCGGAAGAGACCCAGTACTTC,CASSRLAEETQYF
-,-,TRBJ2-5,TRBV2,TGTGCCAGCAGAAGGGCCGACAGAGTGTACCAAGAGACCCAGTACTTC,CASRRADRVYQETQYF
-,many,TRBJ2-1,TRBV5-1,TGCGCCAGCAGCCAGGACGGGGACACCCCGTTCTTC,CASSQDGDTPFF
-,-,TRBJ1-2,TRBV4-3,TGCGCCAGCAGCCAAGAGAAGTCAGTTCTTTATGGCTACACCTTC,CASSQEKSVLYGYTF
-,many,TRBJ2-7,TRBV3-1,TGTGCCAGCAGCCAAGAGTGGTACGAGCAGTACTTC,CASSQEWYEQYF
-,-,TRBJ1-2,TRBV10-2,TGCGCCAGCAGTGAGTCTTGGGCCTCGTCCGCGGGCTACGCCTTC,CASSESWASSAGYAF
-,few,TRBJ2-5,TRBV25-1,TGTGCCAGCAGTGAACTAGCCCGGGAGACCCAGTACTTC,CASSELARETQYF
-,few,TRBJ2-5,TRBV20-1,TGCAGTGCTAGAGGTGGGGGACGGGAGACCCAGTACTTC,CSARGGGRETQYF
TRBD1,-,TRBJ2-5,TRBV3-1,TGTGCCAGCAGCCAAGGGGCAGGGGGCAGAGAGACCCAGTACTTC,CASSQGAGGRETQYF
TRBD1,-,TRBJ2-7,TRBV20-1,TGCAGTGCTGCAACAGGGGGCCCGAGAGAGCAGTACTTC,CSAATGGPREQYF
-,-,TRBJ1-2,TRBV11-2,TGTGCCAGCAGCTTAGATCTTGTAGCAGGGAGTGGGAACAACTATGGCTACACCTTC,CASSLDLVAGSGNNYGYTF
-,few,TRBJ1-2,TRBV19,TGTGCCAGTAGTCTGCCGCAAGGGCGCGGTGGCTACACCTTC,CASSLPQGRGGYTF
TRBD1,-,TRBJ1-2,TRBV2,TGTGCCAGCAACAGGGGAGACGGCTACACCTTC,CASNRGDGYTF
TRBD1,-,TRBJ1-1,TRBV28,TGTGCCAGCAGTCGACCGGGACAGGGGGCGCAAACTGAAGCTTTCTTT,CASSRPGQGAQTEAFF
TRBD2,few,TRBJ2-1,TRBV20-1,TGCAGTGCTAATCCCGGGACTAGCGGGATTAATGAGCAGTTCTTC,CSANPGTSGINEQFF
-,many,TRBJ2-7,TRBV2,TGTGCCAGCAGTGTGGGCCCCGGGCTCCTTTACTTC,CASSVGPGLLYF
-,-,TRBJ2-3,TRBV20-1,TGCAGTGCTAGAACAGTGACCACAGATACGCAGTATTTT,CSARTVTTDTQYF
TRBD1,-,TRBJ1-1,TRBV13,TGTGCCAGCAGCTACAGGGACAGGGAGGCTTTCTTT,CASSYRDREAFF
-,-,TRBJ2-2,TRBV28,TGTGCCAGCAGTTTAGGAGGACAGCCCACCGGGGAGCTGTTTTTT,CASSLGGQPTGELFF
-,many,TRBJ2-3,TRBV9,TGTGCCAGCAGCGGTCGGGACGGCCCAGATACGCAGTATTTT,CASSGRDGPDTQYF